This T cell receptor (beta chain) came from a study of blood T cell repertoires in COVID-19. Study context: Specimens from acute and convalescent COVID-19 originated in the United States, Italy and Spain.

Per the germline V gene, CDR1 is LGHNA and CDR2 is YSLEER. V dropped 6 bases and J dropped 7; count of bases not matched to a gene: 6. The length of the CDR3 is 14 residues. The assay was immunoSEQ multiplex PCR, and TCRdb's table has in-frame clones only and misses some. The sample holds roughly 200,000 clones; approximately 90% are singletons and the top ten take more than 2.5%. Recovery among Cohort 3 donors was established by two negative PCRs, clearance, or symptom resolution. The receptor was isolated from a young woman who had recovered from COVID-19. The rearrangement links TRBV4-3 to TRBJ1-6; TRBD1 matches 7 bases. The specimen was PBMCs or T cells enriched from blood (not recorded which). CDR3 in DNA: TGCGCCAGCAGGAGGGACAGTAGCAATTCACCCCTCCACTTT. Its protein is CASRRDSSNSPLHF.